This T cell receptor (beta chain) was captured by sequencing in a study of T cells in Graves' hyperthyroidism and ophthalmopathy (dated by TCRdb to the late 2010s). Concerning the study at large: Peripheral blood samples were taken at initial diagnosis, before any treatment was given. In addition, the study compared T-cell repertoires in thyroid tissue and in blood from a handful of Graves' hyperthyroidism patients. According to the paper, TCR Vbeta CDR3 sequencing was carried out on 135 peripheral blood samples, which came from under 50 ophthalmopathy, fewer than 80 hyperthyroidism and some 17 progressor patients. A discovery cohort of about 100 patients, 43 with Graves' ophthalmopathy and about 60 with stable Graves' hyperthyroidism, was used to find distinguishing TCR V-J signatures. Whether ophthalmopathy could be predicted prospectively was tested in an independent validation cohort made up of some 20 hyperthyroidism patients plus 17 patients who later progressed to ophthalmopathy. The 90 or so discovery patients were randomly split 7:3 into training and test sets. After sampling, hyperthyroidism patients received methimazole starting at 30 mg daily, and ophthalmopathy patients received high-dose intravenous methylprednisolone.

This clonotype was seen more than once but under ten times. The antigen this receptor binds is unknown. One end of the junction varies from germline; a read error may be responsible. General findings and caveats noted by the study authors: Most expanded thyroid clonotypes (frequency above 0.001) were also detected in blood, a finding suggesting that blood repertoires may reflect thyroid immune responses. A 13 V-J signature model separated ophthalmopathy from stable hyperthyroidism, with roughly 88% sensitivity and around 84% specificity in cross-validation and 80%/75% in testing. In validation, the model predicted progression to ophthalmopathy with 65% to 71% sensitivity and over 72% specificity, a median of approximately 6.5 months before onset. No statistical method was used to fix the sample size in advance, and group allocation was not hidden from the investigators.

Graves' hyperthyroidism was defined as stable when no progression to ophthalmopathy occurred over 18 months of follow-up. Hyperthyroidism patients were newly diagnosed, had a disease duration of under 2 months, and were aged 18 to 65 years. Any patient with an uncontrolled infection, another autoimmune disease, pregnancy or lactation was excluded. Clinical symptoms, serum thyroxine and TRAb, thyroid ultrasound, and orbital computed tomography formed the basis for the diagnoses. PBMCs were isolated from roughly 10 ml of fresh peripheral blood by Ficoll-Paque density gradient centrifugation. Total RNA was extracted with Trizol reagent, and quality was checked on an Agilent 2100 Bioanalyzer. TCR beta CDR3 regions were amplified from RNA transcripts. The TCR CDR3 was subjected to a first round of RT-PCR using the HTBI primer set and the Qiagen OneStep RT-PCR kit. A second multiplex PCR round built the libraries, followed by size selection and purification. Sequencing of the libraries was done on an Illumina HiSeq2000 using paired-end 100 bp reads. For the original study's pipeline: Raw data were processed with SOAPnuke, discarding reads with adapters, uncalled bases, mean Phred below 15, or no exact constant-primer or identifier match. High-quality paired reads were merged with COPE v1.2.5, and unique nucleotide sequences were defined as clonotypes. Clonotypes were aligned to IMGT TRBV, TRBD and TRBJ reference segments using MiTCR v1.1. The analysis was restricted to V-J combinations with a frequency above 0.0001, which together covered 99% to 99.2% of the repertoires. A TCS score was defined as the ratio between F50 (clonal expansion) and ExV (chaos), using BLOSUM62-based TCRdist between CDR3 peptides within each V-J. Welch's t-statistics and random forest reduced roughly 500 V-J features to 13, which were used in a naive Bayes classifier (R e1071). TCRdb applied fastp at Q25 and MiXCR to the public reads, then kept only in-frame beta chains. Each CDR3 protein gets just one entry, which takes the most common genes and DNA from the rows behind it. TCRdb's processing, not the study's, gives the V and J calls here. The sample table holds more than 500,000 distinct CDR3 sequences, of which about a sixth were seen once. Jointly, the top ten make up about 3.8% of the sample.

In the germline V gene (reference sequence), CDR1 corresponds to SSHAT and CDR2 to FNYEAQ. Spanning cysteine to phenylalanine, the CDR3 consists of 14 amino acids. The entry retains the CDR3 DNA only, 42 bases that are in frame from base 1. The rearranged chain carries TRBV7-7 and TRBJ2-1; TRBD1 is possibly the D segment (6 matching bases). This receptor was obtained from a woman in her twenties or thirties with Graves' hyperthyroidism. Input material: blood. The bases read TGTGCTAGCAGCTCAATGACAGGCTCTCATGAGCAGTTCTTC. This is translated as CASSSMTGSHEQFF.